A single sample gave rise to the 20 T cell receptor beta chains below, sequenced in a study of blood T cell repertoires in COVID-19. The data were produced by immunoSEQ multiplex PCR, yet TCRdb's version contains in-frame clones alone and is incomplete. The repertoire has about 300,000 clones, around 92% of them found once; the top ten carry less than 2%. Sequenced: peripheral blood. The receptors originated from a woman aged 25 to 39 with COVID-19, enrolled during active disease.

V gene TRBV2 combines with J gene TRBJ2-7; possible D gene TRBD2, 5 bases. Per the germline V gene, CDR1 is SNHLY and CDR2 is FYNNEI. V was clipped by 4 bases and J by 2 bases, with 9 bases between them. The CDR3 is 13 residues long. The CDR3 coding sequence is TGTGCCAGCAGTGGGACTCTAGCCTACGAGCAGTACTTC. Protein: CASSGTLAYEQYF.

The chain joins TRBV6-5 to TRBJ1-2; TRBD1 matches 11 bases. The CDR3 loop spans 13 amino acids. CDR1 and CDR2 from the germline V gene are MNHEY and SVGAGI. V dropped 10 bases and J dropped 4; count of bases not matched to a gene: 5. CDR3 residues: CATRDRGTYGYTF. CDR3 DNA sequence: TGTGCCACCAGGGACAGGGGGACCTATGGCTACACCTTC.

The rearrangement links TRBV7-9 to TRBJ2-2; 9 bases fit TRBD2. The CDR3 length is 17 residues. V was clipped by 2 bases and J by 5 bases; unmatched bases: 9. Germline loops: CDR1 SEHNR, CDR2 FQNEAQ (reference sequence). CDR3 loop: CASSLPGLAGETGELFF. CDR3 nucleotides: TGTGCCAGCAGCTTACCGGGACTAGCCGGGGAAACCGGGGAGCTGTTTTTT.

The genes are TRBV11-3 and TRBJ2-1; tentative D call: TRBD1 (5 bases). Between the trimmed V and J ends, which lost 5 bases and 8 bases, there was a span of 19 bases. Germline V gene lookup returns CDR1 SGHNT and CDR2 YENEEA. This CDR3 spans 15 amino acids. In DNA, the CDR3 is TGTGCCAGCAGCCCAGGGCTGGGCGCGGCGGATGAGCAGTTCTTC. Its translation: CASSPGLGAADEQFF.

CDR3 sequence (DNA): TGTGCCAGCAGCCAAGATGGTCGGGGGAACACTGAAGCTTTCTTT. Translation: CASSQDGRGNTEAFF. The V gene is TRBV4-2, the J gene TRBJ1-1; unclear D gene. Trimming shortened V by 0 bases and J by 1 base, and 9 bases separated the two germline ends. The CDR3 is 15 amino acids. The V gene's germline CDR1 is LGHNA and CDR2 YNFKEQ.

This rearrangement joins TRBV4-2 to TRBJ2-1, with 7 bases aligning to TRBD2. Germline-derived CDR1 and CDR2 are LGHNA and YNFKEQ. The CDR3 has 17 residues. Germline trimming cut 0 bases from V and 12 bases from J; bases unmatched to any gene: 17. CDR3 protein: CASSQEPSASGGAGQFF. DNA of the CDR3: TGTGCCAGCAGCCAAGAACCCTCAGCTAGCGGAGGGGCGGGGCAGTTCTTC.

The chain employs TRBV28 and TRBJ1-2, with 7 bases fitting TRBD1. Trimming removed 8 bases from V and 4 bases from J; junction bases left unmatched: 7. Germline loops: CDR1 MDHEN, CDR2 SYDVKM. This CDR3 is 13 amino acids long. The CDR3 DNA sequence: TGTGCCAGCTGTCTTGGACAGGTCTATGGCTACACCTTC. Its translation: CASCLGQVYGYTF.

This clone was counted between two and nine times. The rearrangement uses TRBV18 and TRBJ2-7; 10 nucleotides line up with TRBD1. Germline V gene sequence: CDR1 KGHSH, CDR2 LQKENI. Trimming cost V 3 bases and J 7 bases; bases outside gene matches: 6. This CDR3 region has 14 residues. The CDR3 DNA reads as TGTGCCAGCTCACCCGTCCCGGGACAGGGGGAGCAGTACGTC. This encodes CASSPVPGQGEQYV.

This CDR3 reads CASSPQPASGVNEKLFF. Written as DNA, the CDR3 is TGCGCCAGCAGCCCCCAACCGGCGTCAGGCGTAAATGAAAAACTGTTTTTT. The chain has TRBV4-3 and TRBJ1-4, with D unresolved. Per germline, CDR1 LGHNA and CDR2 YSLEER. V gave up 4 bases and J gave up 5 bases, with 20 bases separating them. The CDR3 loop spans 17 amino acids.

The V and J genes are TRBV2 and TRBJ2-7; a possible D gene is TRBD1 (5 bases). CDR1 and CDR2 from the germline V gene are SNHLY and FYNNEI. This CDR3 has 15 amino acids. The germline V and J ends were trimmed by 0 bases and 4 bases, with 13 bases remaining between them. DNA of the CDR3: TGTGCCAGCAGTGAAGCCAGGGCGCCGCATTACGAGCAGTACGTC. Its protein is CASSEARAPHYEQYV.

The rearrangement uses TRBV15 and TRBJ2-4; D call uncertain. V was pared by 1 base and J by 0 bases, with 7 bases between. The CDR3 sequence is 15 residues long. Germline V gene sequence: CDR1 LNHNV, CDR2 YYDKDF (reference sequence). The DNA for the CDR3 is TGTGCCACCAGCAGAGTTGCACTAGCCAAAAACATTCAGTACTTC. This translates into CATSRVALAKNIQYF.

The gene calls are TRBV15 and TRBJ2-2; D might be TRBD2 (5 bases). The CDR3 has 15 residues. Germline CDR1 and CDR2: LNHNV and YYDKDF (reference sequence). Trimming pared 0 bases from V and 8 bases from J, leaving 13 bases between. The CDR3 DNA reads TGTGCCACCAGCAGAGATGGGAGCTCGTCTGGGGAGCTGTTTTTT. Protein: CATSRDGSSSGELFF.

The J gene is TRBJ2-1, the V gene TRBV10-3; 10 bases map to TRBD1. The CDR3 extends over 16 amino acids. The V and J ends lost 6 bases and 4 bases, in that order; junction bases with no gene match: 9. Looked up from germline, CDR1 is ENHRY and CDR2 is SYGVKD. The DNA for the CDR3 is TGTGCCATCAGAAGTGATGGGACAGGGGAGTACAATGAGCAGTTCTTC. Translation: CAIRSDGTGEYNEQFF.

The V call is TRBV18, the J call TRBJ2-5; tentative D call: TRBD2 (7 bases). The CDR3 spans 17 residues. Germline V gene sequence: CDR1 KGHSH, CDR2 LQKENI. V shed 2 bases and J shed 5 bases, with 21 bases lying between them. CDR3 loop: CASSPSPWGGRGETQYF. CDR3 coding DNA: TGTGCCAGCTCACCATCTCCGTGGGGGGGCCGCGGGGAGACCCAGTACTTC.

V is TRBV13 and J is TRBJ1-3; a possible D gene is TRBD1 (5 bases). Germline V gives CDR1 PRHDT, CDR2 FYEKMQ (reference sequence). The ends were cut back, 1 base at V and 1 base at J, with 5 bases in the middle. The CDR3 covers 14 residues. CDR3 loop: CASSLAGSGNTIYF. CDR3 nucleotide sequence: TGTGCCAGCAGCTTAGCAGGGTCTGGAAACACCATATATTTT.

V usage is TRBV5-5 and J usage is TRBJ1-1; 11 nucleotides line up with TRBD1. This CDR3 comprises 15 residues. V shed 3 bases, J shed 8 bases, and the junction held 9 bases outside the gene matches. From germline, CDR1 is SGHKS and CDR2 YYEKEE (reference sequence). The CDR3 DNA is TGTGCCAGCAGCTCGGAAGGGACAGGGGGAGGGGAAGCTTTCTTT. This gives the protein CASSSEGTGGGEAFF.

This clone was detected only once. The chain carries TRBV20-1 and TRBJ2-3; 12 nucleotides line up with TRBD2. This CDR3 comprises 18 residues. V gave up 3 bases and J gave up 3 bases; unmatched junction bases: 13. Germline V gene data show CDR1 as DFQATT and CDR2 as SNEGSKA (reference sequence). This chain's CDR3 is CSASLAGGAQLLTDTQYF. The DNA for the CDR3 is TGCAGTGCTAGTCTAGCGGGGGGGGCCCAATTGTTGACAGATACGCAGTATTTT.

The V call is TRBV10-3, the J call TRBJ2-1, with 10 bases matching TRBD2. This CDR3 contains 14 residues. Looked up from germline, CDR1 is ENHRY and CDR2 is SYGVKD. Losses at the gene ends were 7 bases for V and 3 bases for J; bases not matched to a gene: 3. CDR3 sequence (DNA): TGTGCCATCAACATAGCGGGGGGCTACAATGAGCAGTTCTTC. It encodes CAINIAGGYNEQFF.

The V gene is TRBV4-1, the J gene TRBJ1-2, with a tentative D call TRBD1 (5 bases). Germline V CDR1 and CDR2: MGHRA, YSYEKL. The CDR3 loop spans 17 amino acids. V lost 1 base and J 7 bases, leaving 22 bases between the germline ends. The DNA of the CDR3 is TGCGCCAGCAGCCAAGTCGTCACAGGTCAACAATTTTTTGGCTACACCTTC. Translated: CASSQVVTGQQFFGYTF.

The V call is TRBV9, the J call TRBJ2-7; 9 bases map to TRBD1. The CDR3 totals 14 residues. The germline V gene encodes CDR1 SGDLS and CDR2 YYNGEE. V was pared by 4 bases and J by 3 bases, with 5 bases of the junction left unmatched. CDR3 in amino acids: CASSPTGGRYEQYF. The DNA of the CDR3 is TGTGCCAGCAGCCCAACAGGGGGCCGCTACGAGCAGTACTTC.